This T cell receptor (beta chain) was documented in a study of control samples from healthy donors and cancer patients. The data were produced by immunoSEQ multiplex PCR, yet TCRdb's version contains in-frame clones alone and is incomplete. The sample has 150,000 to 200,000 clones; more than 80% are singletons. CDR3 length equals 16 residues. Germline-derived CDR1 and CDR2 are SNHLY and FYNNEI. Trimming at V came to 7 bases and at J to 0 bases, leaving 7 bases not matched to a gene. The genes are TRBV2 and TRBJ2-2; 8 positions agree with TRBD2. The TCR originated in a man in his thirties or forties in good health. The source material was blood. CDR3 coding DNA: TGTGCCAGCACCGCCGGCGGGGGGCCGAACACCGGGGAGCTGTTTTTT. Translating gives CASTAGGGPNTGELFF.